What follows is one TCR beta chain and its context. No antigen is known for it. The ends lost 1 base at V and 4 bases at J; junction bases unmatched: 3. This CDR3 comprises 15 residues. CDR1 and CDR2 (germline): SGHRS, YFSETQ. 13 Jbeta primers and 60 Vbeta primers were used for the PCR. Only in-frame clones appear in the TCRdb table, and some are missing; sequencing was by immunoSEQ multiplex PCR. Here the sample spans 150,000 to 200,000 clones, roughly 76% being singletons. This sample is drawn from a study of cytomegalovirus exposure and HLA in healthy donors. General observations from the study: According to the study, 150 to 200 TCR beta chains were cytomegalovirus-associated.

The source is a human donor in good health. The rearrangement links TRBV5-1 to TRBJ2-3, with 10 bases matching TRBD2. Sequenced: PBMCs. Written as DNA, the CDR3 is TGCGCCAGCAGCTTGTTCAGCGGGGGGGCAGATACGCAGTATTTT. It yields the protein CASSLFSGGADTQYF.